This T cell receptor beta chain was identified during a study of blood T cell repertoires in COVID-19. Study details: Sample material is recorded as cDNA or gDNA derived from T cells, B-cell-depleted T cells, or PBMCs.

CDR1 is DFQATT, CDR2 SNEGSKA, per germline (reference sequence). The V and J ends lost 3 bases and 4 bases, in that order; junction bases with no gene match: 6. The CDR3 sequence is 15 residues long. Under the authors' procedure: From reference gene primer amplification, estimates of nucleated cell counts were derived. Clones were read by immunoSEQ multiplex PCR, and TCRdb kept only the in-frame ones, dropping some. V, J and clone size reflect that table, while D and trimming were determined from the DNA. Among about 200,000 clones listed, roughly four fifths were seen once. This clone has only one observation.

The sequence was collected from a human donor with acute or convalescent COVID-19. The donor label of this sample is uncertain. Sequencing was done on a sample of peripheral blood. The rearrangement uses TRBV20-1 and TRBJ2-2; 9 bases match TRBD1. The CDR3: CSASTGTGFTGELFF. The CDR3 coding sequence is TGCAGTGCTAGTACCGGGACAGGGTTCACCGGGGAGCTGTTTTTT.